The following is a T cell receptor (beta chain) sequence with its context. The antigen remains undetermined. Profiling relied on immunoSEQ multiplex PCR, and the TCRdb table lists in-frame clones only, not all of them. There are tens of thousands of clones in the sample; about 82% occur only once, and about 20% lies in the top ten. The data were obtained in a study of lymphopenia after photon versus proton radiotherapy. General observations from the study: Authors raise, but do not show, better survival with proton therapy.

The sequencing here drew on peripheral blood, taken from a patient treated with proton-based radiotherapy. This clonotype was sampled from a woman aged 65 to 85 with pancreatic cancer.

CDR3 coding DNA: TGTGCCAGCAGCTCCCCCCCTCCCCGCCGGGCTGAAGCTTTCTTT. Residues: CASSSPPPRRAEAFF. This chain uses TRBV11-3 with TRBJ1-1; unclear D gene. Per germline, CDR1 SGHNT and CDR2 YENEEA. The CDR3 is 15 amino acids. V dropped 4 bases and J dropped 6 bases, with 18 bases sitting between them. Drawing the rest from reference TRBV11-3 and TRBJ1-1, the complete variable domain is EAGVVQSPRYKIIEKKQPVAFWCNPISGHNTLYWYLQNLGQGPELLIRYENEEAVDDSQLPKDRFSAERLKGVDSTLKIQPAELGDSAVYLCASSSPPPRRAEAFFGQGTRLTVV.